The next 22 T cell receptor beta chains were all read from a single sample in a study of blood T cell repertoires in COVID-19. Assay: immunoSEQ multiplex PCR; the TCRdb copy retains only in-frame clones and omits some. This sample has roughly 60,000 clones, with about 77% found just once. Sequences were obtained from peripheral blood. The receptor source for this set is a human donor in a cohort sampled during active COVID-19.

The V and J genes are TRBV7-3 and TRBJ1-5; 9 nucleotides agree with TRBD1. The CDR3 is 13 residues long. The trim removed 8 bases at V and 5 bases at J, leaving 4 bases unmatched. From germline, CDR1 is SGHTA and CDR2 FQGTGA. For the CDR3, the DNA is TGTGCCAGCGCACAGGGGGCTCATCAGCCCCAGCATTTT. This codes for CASAQGAHQPQHF.

The V call is TRBV27, the J call TRBJ1-2; D remains unclear. Trimming cost V 6 bases and J 4 bases, with 18 bases left between them. Germline CDR1 and CDR2: MNHEY and SMNVEV (reference sequence). The CDR3 totals 15 residues. CDR3 in DNA: TGTGCCAGCAGCTCTAGGATGGAAAAACCCTATGGCTACACCTTC. This gives the protein CASSSRMEKPYGYTF.

The chain combines TRBV28 with TRBJ2-2, with 11 bases that match TRBD2. Germline V lookup: CDR1 MDHEN, CDR2 SYDVKM. After removal of 6 bases from V and 7 bases from J, the junction contained 13 bases not matched to a gene. The CDR3 has 17 residues. As DNA, the CDR3 is TGTGCCAGCAGCCGCCTTACTAGCGGGAGAGCGGACGGGGAGCTGTTTTTT. It specifies CASSRLTSGRADGELFF.

The chain couples TRBV7-2 to TRBJ2-5, with 9 bases that match TRBD2. This CDR3 region has 15 residues. The germline V gene has CDR1 SGHTA and CDR2 FQGNSA. V trimming: 3 bases; J trimming: 5 bases; junction bases outside the gene matches: 7. The CDR3 DNA reads TGTGCCAGCAGCTTCAATAGCGGGGGTGGGGAGACCCAGTACTTC. This sequence encodes CASSFNSGGGETQYF.

This chain connects TRBV5-4 to TRBJ2-3; 12 bases agree with TRBD2. CDR1 and CDR2 (germline): SGHNT, YYREEE (reference sequence). CDR3 length: 18 amino acids. V was pared by 0 bases and J by 4 bases, with 9 bases of the junction left unmatched. CDR3 DNA: TGTGCCAGCAGCTTGGAGCCTCTAGCGGGAGGGCGCGCAGATACGCAGTATTTT. This sequence encodes CASSLEPLAGGRADTQYF.

This chain joins TRBV19 and TRBJ2-1; tentative D call: TRBD2 (6 bases). The CDR3 spans 14 residues. V lost 8 bases to trimming and J lost 0 bases, with 11 bases between them. The V gene's germline CDR1 is LNHDA and CDR2 SQIVND (reference sequence). CDR3 sequence (DNA): TGTGCCAGTGGGGGACTGAGCTCCTACAATGAGCAGTTCTTC. Its protein is CASGGLSSYNEQFF. Full variable domain (rest looked up from reference TRBV19 and TRBJ2-1): DGGITQSPKYLFRKEGQNVTLSCEQNLNHDAMYWYRQDPGQGLRLIYYSQIVNDFQKGDIAEGYSVSREKKESFPLTVTSAQKNPTAFYLCASGGLSSYNEQFFGPGTRLTVL.

The chain combines TRBV27 with TRBJ1-6, with 8 bases lining up with TRBD1. CDR3 length equals 17 residues. V dropped 4 bases and J dropped 3; count of bases not matched to a gene: 8. Looked up from germline, CDR1 is MNHEY and CDR2 is SMNVEV (reference sequence). The CDR3 DNA sequence: TGTGCCAGCAGTTCCCGGACAGGGACCCTCTATAATTCACCCCTCCACTTT. Translating gives CASSSRTGTLYNSPLHF.

V gene TRBV3-1 (or the pseudogene TRBV3-2) combines with J gene TRBJ1-6; D possibly corresponds to TRBD1 (5 bases). V lost 4 bases and J 7 bases, leaving 8 bases between the germline ends. The CDR3 spans 13 residues. Germline-derived CDR1 and CDR2 are LGHDT and YNNKEL (reference sequence). As DNA, the CDR3 is TGTGCCAGCAGCCCGCAGGGAAATTCACCCCTCCACTTT. This codes for CASSPQGNSPLHF.

In the case of this clone: Other DNA sequences in the same sample also yield this CDR3. The V and J genes are TRBV5-8 and TRBJ1-2; D is ambiguous. The CDR3 length is 13 residues. The germline V gene has CDR1 SGHTS and CDR2 YDEGEE. V was clipped by 0 bases and J by 4 bases, with 7 bases between them. This chain's CDR3 is CASSLAYSYGYTF. The CDR3 DNA sequence: TGTGCCAGCAGCTTGGCTTACAGCTATGGCTACACCTTC. Full variable domain (rest looked up from reference TRBV5-8 and TRBJ1-2): EAGVTQSPTHLIKTRGQQATLRCSPISGHTSVYWYQQALGLGLQFLLWYDEGEERNRGNFPPRFSGRQFPNYSSELNVNALELEDSALYLCASSLAYSYGYTFGSGTRLTVV.

The CDR3 sequence is CASSLSQGAVGPLHF. DNA for the CDR3: TGTGCCAGCAGTTTATCGCAAGGGGCGGTGGGACCCCTCCACTTT. The chain recombines TRBV27 with TRBJ1-6; D may be TRBD1 (5 bases). The ends were cut back, 0 bases at V and 12 bases at J, with 15 bases in the middle. Germline CDR1 reads MNHEY; CDR2 reads SMNVEV (reference sequence). The CDR3 spans 15 residues.

This chain uses TRBV7-2 with TRBJ2-7, with D possibly TRBD1 on 7 matching bases. CDR3 length: 14 amino acids. Germline CDR1 reads SGHTA; CDR2 reads FQGNSA. Trimming cost V 4 bases and J 7 bases, with 17 bases left between them. The CDR3 DNA follows: TGTGCCAGCAGCTCAGGGGGGTCTCTCGGGGAGCAGTACTTC. Protein sequence: CASSSGGSLGEQYF.

This clone came up a few times. The CDR3 sequence: CASSYSGARELFF. DNA of the CDR3: TGTGCCAGCAGTTACTCGGGCGCTCGGGAGCTGTTTTTT. The chain joins TRBV6-6 to TRBJ2-2; D is unresolved. CDR3 size: 13 residues. Looked up from germline, CDR1 is MNHNY and CDR2 is SVGAGI (reference sequence). Trimming left V 0 bases short and J 9 bases short, with 8 bases between.

This clone was detected ten times or more. The CDR3 is CASSPRGSYNSPLHF. The CDR3 nucleotides are TGTGCCAGCTCACCCCGAGGCTCCTATAATTCACCCCTCCACTTT. The chain links TRBV18 to TRBJ1-6; D ambiguous. Looked up from germline, CDR1 is KGHSH and CDR2 is LQKENI. The CDR3 contains 15 residues. The V and J ends lost 3 bases and 0 bases respectively, with 6 bases between them.

The chain is built from TRBV18 and TRBJ2-6; 7 nucleotides align to TRBD1. The CDR3 contains 17 residues. Germline V gives CDR1 KGHSH, CDR2 LQKENI. J lost 1 base, V lost 1 base, and 4 bases had no gene match. The CDR3 protein is CASSPQGARSGANVLTF. CDR3 nucleotide sequence: TGTGCCAGCTCACCACAGGGGGCGCGTTCTGGGGCCAACGTCCTGACTTTC.

The V and J genes are TRBV11-1 and TRBJ1-3; perhaps TRBD1 as D (6 bases). The ends were cut back, 4 bases at V and 8 bases at J, with 12 bases in the middle. Germline CDR1 reads SGHAT; CDR2 reads FQDESV (reference sequence). The CDR3 is made up of 13 amino acids. The CDR3 DNA sequence: TGTGCCAGCAGCTCCCGGGACATTTACACCATATATTTT. Translation gives CASSSRDIYTIYF.

This sequence joins TRBV5-5 and TRBJ1-6; D not certain. Germline assignment: CDR1 SGHKS and CDR2 YYEKEE (reference sequence). Trimming took off 0 bases at V and 0 bases at J, with 10 bases between the two ends. CDR3 length: 17 amino acids. CDR3 bases: TGTGCCAGCAGCTTGGACACCCGGAGCTCCTATAATTCACCCCTCCACTTT. Translation: CASSLDTRSSYNSPLHF.

CDR3 DNA: TGTGCCAGTAGTATAGGACTAGCGGGGTCCTATGAGCAGTTCTTC. Translating it yields CASSIGLAGSYEQFF. V usage is TRBV19 and J usage is TRBJ2-1; 11 bases map to TRBD2. V dropped 1 base and J dropped 8; count of bases not matched to a gene: 4. Germline-derived CDR1 and CDR2 are LNHDA and SQIVND (reference sequence). The CDR3 contains 15 residues.

This rearrangement joins TRBV15 to TRBJ2-1; no clear D gene. The germline V and J ends were trimmed by 3 bases and 5 bases, with 17 bases remaining between them. The germline gives CDR1 LNHNV, CDR2 YYDKDF (reference sequence). CDR3 length: 16 amino acids. The CDR3 protein is CATSRRGGQIDNEQFF. The CDR3 DNA follows: TGTGCCACCAGCAGGCGTGGCGGCCAAATAGACAATGAGCAGTTCTTC.

J is TRBJ1-1 and V is TRBV28; D uncertain. The CDR3 extends over 14 amino acids. V shed 7 bases and J shed 0 bases, with 12 bases lying between them. CDR1 is MDHEN, CDR2 SYDVKM, per germline. The CDR3 reads CASTRLGVNTEAFF. For the CDR3, the DNA is TGTGCCAGCACCCGACTAGGAGTGAACACTGAAGCTTTCTTT.

This sequence joins TRBV5-4 and TRBJ1-2; D is possibly TRBD1 (5 bases). The germline CDR1 and CDR2 sequences are SGHNT and YYREEE (reference sequence). V dropped 2 bases and J dropped 5 bases, with 13 bases sitting between them. There are 14 residues in the CDR3. CDR3 nucleotide sequence: TGTGCCAGCAGCTTTGGTCAGGGAAATTATGGCTACACCTTC. It translates to CASSFGQGNYGYTF.

J is TRBJ1-4 and V is TRBV6-6; D is perhaps TRBD1 (5 bases). Trimming took 6 bases from V and 8 from J, leaving 16 bases between them. Germline CDR1 MNHNY, CDR2 SVGAGI (reference sequence). The CDR3 loop spans 14 amino acids. CDR3: CASRVDRVDEKLFF. The CDR3 DNA follows: TGTGCCAGCAGGGTAGACAGAGTAGACGAAAAACTGTTTTTT.

This chain connects TRBV5-4 to TRBJ2-2; 10 bases align to TRBD2. The CDR3 sequence is 16 residues long. V dropped 0 bases and J dropped 4; count of bases not matched to a gene: 3. CDR1 and CDR2 from the germline V gene are SGHNT and YYREEE (reference sequence). The CDR3 sequence is CASSLASGSITGELFF. The CDR3 nucleotides are TGTGCCAGCAGCTTGGCTAGCGGGAGTATCACCGGGGAGCTGTTTTTT.